The clone carrying this T cell receptor (beta chain) appeared once. The sample comes from a study of shared clonotypes between healthy human individuals. This CDR3 is built from 14 residues. The V gene's germline CDR1 is MDHEN and CDR2 SYDVKM. V dropped 6 bases and J dropped 7; count of bases not matched to a gene: 12. TCRdb's copy holds only in-frame clones and misses some; the assay was immunoSEQ multiplex PCR. The repertoire holds under 1,900,000 clones, with around 98.5% as singletons. All donors were Caucasian adults living in Nashville, Tennessee. The V and J genes are TRBV28 and TRBJ2-7; the match to TRBD1 covers 7 bases. This sequence originates from a man between 25 and 39 years old in good health. Input material: naive CD4+ T cells sorted from blood. Subset given: CD45RA+ positively selected. This chain's CDR3 is CASSLGGAVGEQYF. CDR3 in DNA: TGTGCCAGCAGCTTAGGGGGCGCGGTGGGGGAGCAGTACTTC.